The clone carrying this TCR beta chain was recorded many times. Its target is not known. Individual cDNA molecules were tagged with unique molecular identifiers. TCRdb analysed the 5' RACE reads with MiXCR anew, one entry per CDR3 protein. In the table there are 74,000 or so distinct CDR3 sequences, about 9.9% of which are singletons. V was shortened by 3 bases and J by 6 bases, with 15 bases between the two germline ends. In germline, CDR1 is SGHVS, CDR2 FQNEAQ. The CDR3 runs 15 residues. The data are from a study of early T cells in non-severe SARS-CoV-2 infection. Whole-study results and caveats: Matching with VDJdb favored anti-spike CD8 responses (missing private and CD4 specificities).

This receptor was identified in an adult who was a healthcare worker with PCR-confirmed SARS-CoV-2 infection or an uninfected control (not recorded which). The sequencing sample was made of whole blood. The chain uses TRBV7-8 and TRBJ2-1; no firm D call. DNA for the CDR3: TGTGCCAGCAGCTTTCAGTACCCCAGGCCCAATGAGCAGTTCTTC. As protein: CASSFQYPRPNEQFF.